This TCR beta chain comes out of a study of blood T cell repertoires in COVID-19. Across the study: Collection of acute and convalescent COVID-19 samples took place in the United States, Italy and Spain. T cells, B-cell-depleted T cells, or PBMCs supplied cDNA or gDNA.

Between the trimmed V and J ends, which lost 1 base and 9 bases, there was a span of 18 bases. The CDR3 spans 15 residues. Germline V gene sequence: CDR1 MNHEY, CDR2 SMNVEV (reference sequence). Original analysis: Nucleated cell counts were estimated from reference gene primer amplification. The method was immunoSEQ multiplex PCR; TCRdb's version includes in-frame clones alone and lacks a portion of them. V and J calls and clone size are as listed in that table; D and trimming were resolved from the DNA. This table has 170,000 or so clones, roughly nine tenths appearing once. This clone was observed a few times.

This chain uses TRBV27 with TRBJ1-1, with D maybe TRBD1 (6 bases). The specimen was peripheral blood. This clonotype was sampled from a man aged 18 to 30 who had recovered from COVID-19. The CDR3 DNA is TGTGCCAGCAGTTTATTTACAGGGCGAAGTCTCCAAGCTTTCTTT. Its protein product is CASSLFTGRSLQAFF.